The next 15 T cell receptor beta chains were all read from a single sample in a study of shared clonotypes between healthy human individuals. Only in-frame clones appear in the TCRdb table, and some are missing; sequencing was by immunoSEQ multiplex PCR. This sample has roughly 1 million clones; more than 75% occur once, and the top ten carry 0.5% to 0.6%. The sequenced material came from memory CD4+ T cells from PBMCs. Stated subset: CD45RA-negative fraction. The receptors derive from a man aged 18 to 29 in good health. Some clones in this sample may be carry-over from other donors' samples.

Only a few counts were recorded for this clone. The chain couples TRBV27 to TRBJ2-7; D possibly corresponds to TRBD2 (5 bases). CDR1 is MNHEY, CDR2 SMNVEV, per germline (reference sequence). V lost 0 bases to trimming and J lost 1 base, with 7 bases between them. The CDR3 runs to 14 residues. In DNA form, the CDR3 reads TGTGCCAGCAGTTTATCCCCGGGGTCCTACGAGCAGTACTTC. Protein: CASSLSPGSYEQYF.

This clone has only one observation. This chain connects TRBV5-1 to TRBJ2-6, with D maybe TRBD1 (5 bases). Germline loops: CDR1 SGHRS, CDR2 YFSETQ. The CDR3 contains 16 residues. The V end lost 2 bases, the J end lost 2 bases, and 11 bases lay between the germline ends. Here the CDR3 reads CASSLGAGPGANVLTF. The DNA for the CDR3 is TGCGCCAGCAGCTTAGGGGCAGGGCCTGGGGCCAACGTCCTGACTTTC.

V gene TRBV5-4 combines with J gene TRBJ2-6, with D possibly TRBD2 on 6 matching bases. Germline CDR1 is SGHNT and CDR2 is YYREEE (reference sequence). CDR3 length: 18 residues. V was clipped by 2 bases and J by 3 bases, with 18 bases between them. This chain's CDR3 is CASSFPPGGAGGANVLTF. CDR3 nucleotide sequence: TGTGCCAGCAGCTTCCCTCCCGGAGGGGCCGGTGGGGCCAACGTCCTGACTTTC.

The rearrangement uses TRBV5-1 and TRBJ2-4, with TRBD1 identical over 8 bases. CDR1 is SGHRS and CDR2 is YFSETQ in the germline V gene. This CDR3 is built from 16 residues. V lost 4 bases, J lost 2 bases, and 8 bases stayed unmatched. The chain's CDR3 is CASSTSGQGTKNIQYF. DNA of the CDR3: TGCGCCAGCAGCACTTCAGGACAGGGAACCAAAAACATTCAGTACTTC.

This chain joins TRBV7-9 and TRBJ2-3; 8 nucleotides agree with TRBD1. V dropped 3 bases and J dropped 5; count of bases not matched to a gene: 7. CDR3 length equals 15 residues. CDR1 and CDR2 from the germline V gene are SEHNR and FQNEAQ (reference sequence). CDR3 bases: TGTGCCAGCAGCTTGTTAGCAGGGGGCAGAGATACGCAGTATTTT. Translating gives CASSLLAGGRDTQYF.

The chain carries TRBV5-4 and TRBJ2-5, with a possible D match to TRBD1 (6 bases). The CDR3 consists of 14 residues. V shed 4 bases and J shed 9 bases, with 19 bases lying between them. Germline CDR1 and CDR2: SGHNT and YYREEE (reference sequence). In DNA, the CDR3 is TGTGCCAGCAGCATCCGGGACAATCGGGCGGCCCAGTACTTC. It yields the protein CASSIRDNRAAQYF. The whole variable domain, filled in from reference TRBV5-4 and TRBJ2-5, reads ETGVTQSPTHLIKTRGQQVTLRCSSQSGHNTVSWYQQALGQGPQFIFQYYREEENGRGNFPPRFSGLQFPNYSSELNVNALELDDSALYLCASSIRDNRAAQYFGPGTRLLVL.

The chain couples TRBV7-9 to TRBJ2-2; possibly TRBD2 for D (6 bases). The CDR3 length is 13 residues. Germline CDR1 SEHNR, CDR2 FQNEAQ (reference sequence). The V end lost 11 bases, the J end lost 5 bases, and 15 bases lay between the germline ends. The CDR3 loop reads CAGRGLGTGELFF. The CDR3 DNA reads as TGTGCCGGCCGGGGACTTGGGACCGGGGAGCTGTTTTTT.

A note on this clone: This sample includes further DNA sequences coding for the same CDR3. The gene calls are TRBV29-1 and TRBJ1-1; D remains ambiguous. Trimming pared 4 bases from V and 4 bases from J, leaving 10 bases between. CDR3 length equals 12 residues. The V gene's germline CDR1 is SQVTM and CDR2 ANQGSEA. CDR3 nucleotides: TGCAGCGTTGGCTTCGGCCGCACTGAAGCTTTCTTT. Translating it yields CSVGFGRTEAFF.

This chain uses TRBV5-5 with TRBJ2-7; 9 nucleotides agree with TRBD2. Germline-derived CDR1 and CDR2 are SGHKS and YYEKEE (reference sequence). Trimming cost V 4 bases and J 3 bases; bases outside gene matches: 11. This CDR3 contains 16 residues. The CDR3 is CASSPRWGAGGYEQYF. The DNA of the CDR3 is TGTGCCAGCAGCCCCAGATGGGGAGCGGGAGGCTACGAGCAGTACTTC.

This chain links TRBV4-3 with TRBJ2-7; 7 bases are a match to TRBD2. With V trimmed by 5 bases and J by 5 bases, 12 bases remained unmatched. This CDR3 region has 15 residues. CDR1 is LGHNA and CDR2 is YSLEER in the germline V gene. CDR3 sequence (DNA): TGCGCCAGCAGCACCTGGTCTAGCGGATCGAACGAGCAGTACTTC. Translated, it gives CASSTWSSGSNEQYF.

The V and J genes are TRBV5-8 and TRBJ2-7, with 8 bases lining up with TRBD1. The length of the CDR3 is 15 residues. Trimming at V came to 4 bases and at J to 5 bases, leaving 11 bases not matched to a gene. Germline lookup yields CDR1 SGHTS and CDR2 YDEGEE. This CDR3 reads CASSLQGAQTNEQYF. DNA for the CDR3: TGTGCCAGCAGCCTTCAGGGGGCGCAGACGAACGAGCAGTACTTC.

This chain joins TRBV2 and TRBJ2-5; D is uncertain. CDR1 is SNHLY and CDR2 is FYNNEI in the germline V gene. This CDR3 has 11 residues. The V end lost 6 bases, the J end lost 6 bases, and 8 bases lay between the germline ends. CDR3 bases: TGTGCCAGCAGGCTGGCGCAGACCCAGTACTTC. Protein: CASRLAQTQYF.

Only a few counts were recorded for this clone. Other DNA sequences in this sample translate to the same CDR3. The chain is built from TRBV2 and TRBJ2-2, with D perhaps given as TRBD1 or TRBD2 (5 bases each). Germline V gene lookup returns CDR1 SNHLY and CDR2 FYNNEI. The germline V and J ends were trimmed by 8 bases and 5 bases, with 12 bases remaining between them. The CDR3 has 13 amino acids. CDR3 residues: CASRTGTTGELFF. CDR3 nucleotides: TGTGCCAGCCGGACCGGGACGACCGGGGAGCTGTTTTTT.

This clone was found once. Other DNA sequences from this sample encode an identical CDR3 as well. This chain joins TRBV7-9 and TRBJ2-1; D is uncertain. This CDR3 comprises 12 residues. Germline CDR1 reads SEHNR; CDR2 reads FQNEAQ (reference sequence). Trimming stripped 1 base from V and 7 bases from J, with 5 bases between. This chain's CDR3 is CASSLVGNEQFF. CDR3 nucleotide sequence: TGTGCCAGCAGCTTAGTAGGGAATGAGCAGTTCTTC.

Turning to this clone: The identical CDR3 is also encoded by other nucleotide sequences in the sample. The chain links TRBV18 to TRBJ1-5, with 9 bases identical to TRBD1. From germline, CDR1 is KGHSH and CDR2 LQKENI. The CDR3 loop spans 14 amino acids. J was trimmed by 4 bases and V by 3 bases; bases with no gene match: 1. The CDR3: CASSPTGGNQPQHF. The CDR3 nucleotides read TGTGCCAGCTCACCGACAGGGGGTAATCAGCCCCAGCATTTT.